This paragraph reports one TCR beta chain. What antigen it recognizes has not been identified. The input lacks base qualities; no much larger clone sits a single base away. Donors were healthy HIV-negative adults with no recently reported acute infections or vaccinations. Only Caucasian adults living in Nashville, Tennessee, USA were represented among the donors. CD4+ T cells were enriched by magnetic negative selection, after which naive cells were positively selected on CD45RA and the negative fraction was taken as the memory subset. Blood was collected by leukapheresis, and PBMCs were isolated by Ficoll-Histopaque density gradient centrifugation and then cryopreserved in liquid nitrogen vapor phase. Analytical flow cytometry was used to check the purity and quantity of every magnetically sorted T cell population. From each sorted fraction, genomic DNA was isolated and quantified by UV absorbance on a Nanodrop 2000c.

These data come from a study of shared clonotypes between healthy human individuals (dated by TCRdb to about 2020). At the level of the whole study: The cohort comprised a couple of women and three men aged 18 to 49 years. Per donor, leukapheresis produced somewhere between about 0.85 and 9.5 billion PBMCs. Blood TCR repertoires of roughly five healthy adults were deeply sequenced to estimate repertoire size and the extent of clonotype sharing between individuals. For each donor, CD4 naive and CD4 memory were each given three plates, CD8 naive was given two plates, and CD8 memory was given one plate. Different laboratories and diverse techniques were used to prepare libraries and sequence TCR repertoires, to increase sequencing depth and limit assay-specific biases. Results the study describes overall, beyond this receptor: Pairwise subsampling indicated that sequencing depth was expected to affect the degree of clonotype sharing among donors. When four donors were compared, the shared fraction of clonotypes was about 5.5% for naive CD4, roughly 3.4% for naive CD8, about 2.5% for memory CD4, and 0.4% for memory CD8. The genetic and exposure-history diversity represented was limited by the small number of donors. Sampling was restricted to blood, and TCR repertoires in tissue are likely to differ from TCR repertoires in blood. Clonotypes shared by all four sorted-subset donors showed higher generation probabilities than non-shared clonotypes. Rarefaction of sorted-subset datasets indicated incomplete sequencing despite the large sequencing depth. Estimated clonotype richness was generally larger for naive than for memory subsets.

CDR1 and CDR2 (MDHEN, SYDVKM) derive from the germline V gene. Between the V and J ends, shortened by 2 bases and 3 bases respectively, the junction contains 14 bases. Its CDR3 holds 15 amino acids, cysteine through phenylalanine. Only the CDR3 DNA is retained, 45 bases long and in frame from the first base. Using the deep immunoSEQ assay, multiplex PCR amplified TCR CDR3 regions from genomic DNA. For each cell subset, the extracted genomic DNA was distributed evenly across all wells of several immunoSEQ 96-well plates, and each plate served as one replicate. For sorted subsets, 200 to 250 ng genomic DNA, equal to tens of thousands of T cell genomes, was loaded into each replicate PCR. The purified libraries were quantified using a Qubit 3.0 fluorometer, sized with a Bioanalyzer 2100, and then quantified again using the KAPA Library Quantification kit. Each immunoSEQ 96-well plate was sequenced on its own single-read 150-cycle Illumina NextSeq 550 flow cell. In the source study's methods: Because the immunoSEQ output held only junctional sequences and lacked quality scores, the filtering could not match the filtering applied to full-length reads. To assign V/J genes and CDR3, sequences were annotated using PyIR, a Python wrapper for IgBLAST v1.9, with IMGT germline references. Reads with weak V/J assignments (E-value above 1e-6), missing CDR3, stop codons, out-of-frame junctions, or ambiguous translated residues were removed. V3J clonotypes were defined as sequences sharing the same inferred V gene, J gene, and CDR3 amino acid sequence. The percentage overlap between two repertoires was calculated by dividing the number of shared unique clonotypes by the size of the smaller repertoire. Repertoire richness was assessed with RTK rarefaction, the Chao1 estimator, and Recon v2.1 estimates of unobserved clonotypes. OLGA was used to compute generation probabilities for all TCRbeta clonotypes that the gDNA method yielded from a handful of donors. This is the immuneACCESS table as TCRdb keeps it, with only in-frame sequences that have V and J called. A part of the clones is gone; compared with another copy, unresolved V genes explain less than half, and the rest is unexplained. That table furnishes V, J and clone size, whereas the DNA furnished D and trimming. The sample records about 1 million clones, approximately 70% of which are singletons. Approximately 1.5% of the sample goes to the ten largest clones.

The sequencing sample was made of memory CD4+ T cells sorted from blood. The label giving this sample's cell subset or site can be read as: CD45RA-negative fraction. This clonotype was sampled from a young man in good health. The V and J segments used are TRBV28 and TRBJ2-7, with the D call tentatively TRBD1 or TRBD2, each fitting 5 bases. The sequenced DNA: TGTGCCAGCAGTTTAGGGACCCCCTTCAACTACGAGCAGTACTTC. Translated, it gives CASSLGTPFNYEQYF.